This T cell receptor (beta chain) derives from a study of PD-1 blockade in classical Hodgkin lymphoma (dated by TCRdb to about 2020). As for the study more broadly: Nivolumab dosing was 3 mg/kg intravenously every 2 weeks, continuing until either disease progression or unacceptable toxicity. The study used TCR beta sequencing and CyTOF to define a peripheral blood immune signature of response to PD-1 blockade in classical Hodgkin lymphoma.

Read against the paper, the sample's time point label means: cycle 1 day 1 (C1D1), immediately before nivolumab initiation. Every trial patient had relapsed after autologous stem cell transplantation, and cohorts A, B and C differed in prior brentuximab vedotin exposure. A total of fewer than 65 patients with relapsed/refractory classical Hodgkin lymphoma made up the trial cohort, and each patient's best overall response was complete response, partial response or progressive disease. In the multi-cohort phase II CheckMate 205 trial, trial patients received single-agent nivolumab. An independent review committee assessed best overall response using the 2007 International Working Group response criteria. Trial PBMCs were obtained immediately prior to nivolumab initiation (C1D1) and on therapy at cycle 2 day 1 and cycle 4 day 1. Peripheral blood was collected in 8 mL Vacutainer Cell Preparation Tubes, from which PBMCs were isolated by centrifugation and then cryopreserved.

Overall results and qualifications from the work: By C4D1, a significant rise was seen in CD4+ TCR diversity but not in CD8+ TCR diversity (p=0.0027 vs p=0.16), and the rise was most apparent among complete responders (p=0.02). Trial patients with a complete response had baseline diversity similar to that of newly diagnosed patients, while partial responders and progressors had significantly lower diversity. Baseline TCR diversity was reported to be lower in newly diagnosed patients than in healthy donors and to be lower still in relapsed/refractory patients. The study covered only a single clinical trial cohort, and the causes of the repertoire differences, possibly disease activity or prior therapy, were still not defined. Lower diversity was observed in patients in whom nivolumab was started less than 1 year after ASCT, and these patients were excluded from later analyses so that confounding by immune reconstitution would be avoided.

Genomic DNA was isolated using the Qiagen DNeasy kit from unsorted PBMCs as well as from negatively selected CD4+ and CD8+ fractions. TCR beta CDR3 regions were amplified by immunoSEQ multiplex PCR using primers annealing to V and J segments. A synthetic immune receptor repertoire was used to minimize amplification bias, and any residual bias was removed computationally once sequencing was done. Turning to the authors' computational methods: Repertoire diversity was quantified as the Shannon entropy index using custom Python scripts. Unsorted, CD4+ and CD8+ repertoires were examined separately, except in combined analyses, for which CD4+ and CD8+ sequences were merged in silico. Clonal expansion was defined as at least a 2-fold frequency increase after treatment relative to C1D1, with a pseudocount of 0.5 for undetected baseline clones. Clones with 0 or 1 copy at C1D1 were classified as singleton clones, and clones with 2 or more copies were classified as non-singleton clones. By matching protein sequences in sorted samples from the same patient, clones expanded in unsorted samples were annotated as CD4+, CD8+ or unknown. Wilcoxon tests on paired samples were used to test changes in diversity from C1D1 to C4D1. Entries here come from immuneACCESS through TCRdb and include only in-frame sequences with V and J called. Some clones fail to appear in such tables; in the studies checked, an unresolved V gene covers under half of the shortfall, and the cause of the remainder is unknown. The DNA gave D and trimming, while V, J and clone size come from that table. Across this sample there are about 72,000 clones, with around 93% seen only once. The ten largest clones take up roughly 8% of the sample.

Worth noting for this clone: The antigen this receptor binds is unknown. Nothing much larger sits one base from this clone, and base qualities are not available.

The sequence derives from a human donor with classical Hodgkin lymphoma. Sequencing used peripheral blood mononuclear cells (PBMCs), obtained at baseline.

The DNA is TGCGCCAGCAGCCAAACTTGGAGGGAGGGCGAGCAGTACTTC. Its amino acids are CASSQTWREGEQYF. This sequence uses TRBV4-3 and TRBJ2-7, and 7 bases in between align with TRBD2. V ends up 2 bases short and J 6 bases short, with an unmatched junction base count of 7. The germline V gene sets CDR1 to LGHNA and CDR2 to YSLEER. The CDR3 covers 14 residues, taking in both the cysteine and the phenylalanine. Just CDR3 DNA is preserved here, 42 bases in frame from base 1.